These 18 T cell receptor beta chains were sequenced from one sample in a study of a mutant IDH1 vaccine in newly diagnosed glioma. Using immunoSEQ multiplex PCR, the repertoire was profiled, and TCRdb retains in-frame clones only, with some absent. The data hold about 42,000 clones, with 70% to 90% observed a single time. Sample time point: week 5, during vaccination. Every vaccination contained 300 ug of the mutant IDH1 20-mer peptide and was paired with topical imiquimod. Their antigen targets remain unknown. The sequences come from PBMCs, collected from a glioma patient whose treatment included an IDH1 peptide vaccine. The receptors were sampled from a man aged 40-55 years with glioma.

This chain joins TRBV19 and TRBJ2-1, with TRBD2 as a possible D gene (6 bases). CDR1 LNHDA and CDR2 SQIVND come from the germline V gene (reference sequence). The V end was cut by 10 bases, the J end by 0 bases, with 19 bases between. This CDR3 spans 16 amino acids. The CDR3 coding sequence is TGTGCCACCTTGGGAGGCGGGCCTCTCTCCTACAATGAGCAGTTCTTC. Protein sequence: CATLGGGPLSYNEQFF.

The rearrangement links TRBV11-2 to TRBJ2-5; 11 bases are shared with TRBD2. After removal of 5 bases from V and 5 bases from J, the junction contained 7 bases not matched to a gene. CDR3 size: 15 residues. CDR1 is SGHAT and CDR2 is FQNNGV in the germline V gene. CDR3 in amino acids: CASSPQPSGRETQYF. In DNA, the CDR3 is TGTGCCAGCAGCCCCCAGCCTAGCGGGAGGGAGACCCAGTACTTC.

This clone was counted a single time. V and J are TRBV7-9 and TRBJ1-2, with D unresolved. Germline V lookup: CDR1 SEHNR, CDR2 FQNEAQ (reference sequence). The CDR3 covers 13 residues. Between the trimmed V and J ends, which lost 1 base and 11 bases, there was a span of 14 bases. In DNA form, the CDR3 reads TGTGCCAGCAGCTTAGGAGCGGGTCCCGGTTACACCTTC. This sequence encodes CASSLGAGPGYTF.

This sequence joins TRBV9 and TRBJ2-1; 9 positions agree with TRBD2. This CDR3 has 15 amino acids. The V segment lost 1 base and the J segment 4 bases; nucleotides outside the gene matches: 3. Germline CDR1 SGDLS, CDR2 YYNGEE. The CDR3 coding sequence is TGTGCCAGCAGCGTATCAGCGGGAGGATACAATGAGCAGTTCTTC. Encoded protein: CASSVSAGGYNEQFF.

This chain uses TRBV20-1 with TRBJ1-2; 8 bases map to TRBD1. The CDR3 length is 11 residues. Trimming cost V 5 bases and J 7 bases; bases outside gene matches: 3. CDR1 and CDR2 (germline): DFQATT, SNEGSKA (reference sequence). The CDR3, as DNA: TGCAGTGCTGTCGACAGGGGTGGCTACACCTTC. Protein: CSAVDRGGYTF.

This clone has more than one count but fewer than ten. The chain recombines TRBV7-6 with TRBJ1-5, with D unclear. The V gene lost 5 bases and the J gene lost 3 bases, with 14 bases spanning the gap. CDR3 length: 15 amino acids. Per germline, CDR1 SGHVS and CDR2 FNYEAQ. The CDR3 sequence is CASSPLGRDNQPQHF. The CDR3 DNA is TGTGCCAGCAGCCCCTTAGGGAGGGACAATCAGCCCCAGCATTTT.

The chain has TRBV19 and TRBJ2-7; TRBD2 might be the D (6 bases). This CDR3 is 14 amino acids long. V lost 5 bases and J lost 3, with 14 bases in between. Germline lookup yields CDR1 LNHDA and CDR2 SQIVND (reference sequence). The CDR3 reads CASSSLGLFYEQYF. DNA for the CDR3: TGTGCCAGTAGTTCCCTGGGACTTTTCTACGAGCAGTACTTC.

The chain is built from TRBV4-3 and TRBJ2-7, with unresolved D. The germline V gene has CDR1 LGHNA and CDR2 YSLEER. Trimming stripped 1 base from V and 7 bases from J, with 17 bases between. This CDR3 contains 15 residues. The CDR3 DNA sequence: TGCGCCAGCAGCCAAGGTACTAACCCGCCCGTGGAGCAGTACTTC. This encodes CASSQGTNPPVEQYF.

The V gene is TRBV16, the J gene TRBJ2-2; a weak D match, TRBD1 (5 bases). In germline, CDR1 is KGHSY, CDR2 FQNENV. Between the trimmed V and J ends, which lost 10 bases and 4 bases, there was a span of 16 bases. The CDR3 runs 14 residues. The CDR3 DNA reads TGTGCCACAACCCGAGCCAGGGCCACCGGGGAGCTGTTTTTT. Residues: CATTRARATGELFF.

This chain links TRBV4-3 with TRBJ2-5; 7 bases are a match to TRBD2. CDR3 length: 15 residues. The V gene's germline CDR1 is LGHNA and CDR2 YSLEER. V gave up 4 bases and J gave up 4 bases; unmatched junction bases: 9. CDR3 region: CASSLTNTGGETQYF. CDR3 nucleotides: TGCGCCAGCAGCCTAACAAATACGGGGGGAGAGACCCAGTACTTC.

CDR3 protein: CASSKVRTAIPTEAFF. CDR3 nucleotides: TGTGCCAGCAGCAAAGTGAGGACCGCTATACCCACTGAAGCTTTCTTT. The chain couples TRBV21-1 to TRBJ1-1. TRBV21-1 is a documented pseudogene. This CDR3 contains 16 residues.

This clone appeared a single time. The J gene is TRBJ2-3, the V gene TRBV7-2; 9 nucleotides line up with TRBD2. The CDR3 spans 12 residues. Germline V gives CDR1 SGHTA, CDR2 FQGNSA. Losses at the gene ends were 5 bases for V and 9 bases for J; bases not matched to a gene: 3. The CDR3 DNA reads TGTGCCAGCAGCCAAAGCGGGAGGACGCAGTATTTT. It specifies CASSQSGRTQYF. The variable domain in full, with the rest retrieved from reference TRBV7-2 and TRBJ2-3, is GAGVSQSPSNKVTEKGKDVELRCDPISGHTALYWYRQSLGQGLEFLIYFQGNSAPDKSGLPSDRFSAERTGGSVSTLTIQRTQQEDSAVYLCASSQSGRTQYFGPGTRLTVL.

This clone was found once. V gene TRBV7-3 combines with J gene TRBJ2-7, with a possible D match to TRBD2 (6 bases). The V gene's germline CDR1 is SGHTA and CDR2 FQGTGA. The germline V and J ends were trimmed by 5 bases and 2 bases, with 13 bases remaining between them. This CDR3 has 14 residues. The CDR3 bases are TGTGCCAGCAGCCCAGGAGGGACCGCCTACGAGCAGTACTTC. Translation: CASSPGGTAYEQYF.

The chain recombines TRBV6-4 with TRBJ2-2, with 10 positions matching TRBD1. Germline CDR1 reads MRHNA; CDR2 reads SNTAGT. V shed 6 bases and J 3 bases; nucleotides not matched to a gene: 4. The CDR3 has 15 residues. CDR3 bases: TGTGCCAGCAGAGCCGGGACAGGGGACACCGGGGAGCTGTTTTTT. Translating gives CASRAGTGDTGELFF.

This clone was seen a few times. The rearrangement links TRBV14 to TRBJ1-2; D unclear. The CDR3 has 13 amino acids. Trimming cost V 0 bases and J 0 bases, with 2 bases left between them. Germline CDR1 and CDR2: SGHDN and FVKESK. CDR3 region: CASSQDTNYGYTF. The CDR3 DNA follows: TGTGCCAGCAGCCAAGACACTAACTATGGCTACACCTTC.

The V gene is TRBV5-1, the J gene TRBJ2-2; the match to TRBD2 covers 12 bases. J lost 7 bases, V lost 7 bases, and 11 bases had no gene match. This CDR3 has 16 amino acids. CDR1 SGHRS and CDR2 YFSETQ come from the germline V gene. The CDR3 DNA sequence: TGCGCCAGCGACCTTGGACTAGCGGGACTGAGCGGGGAGCTGTTTTTT. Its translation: CASDLGLAGLSGELFF.

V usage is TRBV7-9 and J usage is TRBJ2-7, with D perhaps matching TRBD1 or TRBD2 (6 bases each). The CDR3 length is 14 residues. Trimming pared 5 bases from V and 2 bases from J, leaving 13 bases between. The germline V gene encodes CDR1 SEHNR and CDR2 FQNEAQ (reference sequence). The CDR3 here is CASSHRERAYEQYF. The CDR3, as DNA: TGTGCCAGCAGCCACAGGGAGCGGGCCTACGAGCAGTACTTC.

CDR3 in amino acids: CASSTQGEPQHF. The CDR3 DNA reads as TGTGCCAGCAGCACTCAGGGGGAGCCCCAGCATTTT. The V and J genes are TRBV13 and TRBJ1-5, with 7 bases matching TRBD1. This CDR3 has 12 amino acids. The germline CDR1 and CDR2 sequences are PRHDT and FYEKMQ (reference sequence). The V segment lost 5 bases and the J segment 8 bases; nucleotides outside the gene matches: 3.